These T cell receptor beta chains were read from a single sample in a study of regulatory T cells in long-lasting Graves disease. A single record per CDR3 protein comes from TCRdb applying MiXCR to the multiplex PCR reads. The data contain around 510,000 distinct CDR3 sequences, less than 25% of them singletons. Source: peripheral blood mononuclear cells (PBMCs), taken when the disease was refractory, from a patient treated with antithyroid drugs. The receptors derive from a female donor with Graves disease. Each CDR3 is given with its conserved first and last residue. A D gene is named only where the DNA matches it firmly. Not every row has a clone size; where given, it reads once, few, many or a size class.

D gene,J gene,V gene,clone size,CDR3 DNA,CDR3 protein
TRBD1,TRBJ1-3,TRBV6-1,few,TGTGCCAGCAGTGCGACAGGGGGATCTGGAAACACCATATATTTT,CASSATGGSGNTIYF
NA,TRBJ2-5,TRBV27,many,TGTGCCAGCAGTTTATTTTACTTGGGTTACCAAGAGACCCAGTACTTC,CASSLFYLGYQETQYF
NA,TRBJ1-6,TRBV27,many,TGTGCCAGCAGTCCCGGCGTTTCAGTGGCCCCCCTCCACTTT,CASSPGVSVAPLHF
NA,TRBJ2-3,TRBV6-9,NA,TGTGCCAGCAGTTCCACTAGCTTCTTTGCAGATACGCAGTATTTT,CASSSTSFFADTQYF
TRBD1,TRBJ2-2,TRBV29-1,few,TGCAGCGCTAGGGGACAGACCGGGGAGCTGTTTTTT,CSARGQTGELFF
NA,TRBJ1-5,TRBV7-2,NA,TGTGCCAGCAGCTTAATCGGGGTTAATCAGCCCCAGCATTTT,CASSLIGVNQPQHF
NA,TRBJ2-5,TRBV11-2,many,TGTGCCAGCAGCTTAGGTGTGCAGGTCCACCAAGAGACCCAGTACTTC,CASSLGVQVHQETQYF
NA,TRBJ2-5,TRBV9,NA,TGTGCCAGCAGCGTAAGTTCGGTCAGCGAGACCCAGTACTTC,CASSVSSVSETQYF
TRBD1,TRBJ2-7,TRBV9,few,TGTGCCAGCAGCCTAGGGATGGGAGGGACAGGGGCCGAGCAGTACTTC,CASSLGMGGTGAEQYF
NA,TRBJ2-5,TRBV18,NA,TGTGCCAGCCGTCTTGAGGGGCGACAAGAGACCCAGTACTTC,CASRLEGRQETQYF
NA,TRBJ2-6,TRBV2,many,TGTGCCAGCAGCGAAGTAAAGAAGGCTGGGGCCAACGTCCTGACTTTC,CASSEVKKAGANVLTF
TRBD1,TRBJ1-1,TRBV28,NA,TGTGCCAGCAGTTCACCGGGACAGGGACAGAACACTGAAGCTTTCTTT,CASSSPGQGQNTEAFF